The rows below give T cell receptor beta chains drawn from one sample of a study of identical twins. TCRdb redid the calling of the 5' RACE reads with MiXCR, one entry per CDR3 protein. Of hundreds of thousands of distinct CDR3 sequences in the sample, 5.5% to 6.5% were seen once. Specimen: naive T cells sorted from blood. These receptors came from a man aged 18 to 29 in good health. CDR3s include the opening cysteine and the closing phenylalanine or tryptophan. A D gene is named only where the DNA matches it firmly. Expanded clones are given a class, and other clones once, few, many or no size at all.

cdr3_length	clone_size	v_call	d_call	j_call	cdr3_nt	cdr3_aa
16	few	TRBV5-6	TRBD1	TRBJ1-1	TGTGCCAGCAGCCCCGGGACAGGGGCCCCGGGCGCTGAAGCTTTCTTT	CASSPGTGAPGAEAFF
16	many	TRBV9	NA	TRBJ2-1	TGTGCCAGCAGCGTAGGGGCCGGCGGGGGCACCAATGAGCAGTTCTTC	CASSVGAGGGTNEQFF
14	NA	TRBV20-1	NA	TRBJ2-3	TGCAGTGCTAGAGTCGGGGACAGCACAGATACGCAGTATTTT	CSARVGDSTDTQYF
12	many	TRBV12-3/TRBV12-4	NA	TRBJ1-2	TGTGCCAGCACCCGAGGGGGATTCGGCTACACCTTC	CASTRGGFGYTF
14	few	TRBV19	NA	TRBJ2-1	TGTGCCAGTAGTTATGCTAGCGAGCACAATGAGCAGTTCTTC	CASSYASEHNEQFF
16	once	TRBV5-1	TRBD1	TRBJ2-2	TGCGCCAGCAGCGTATACAGGGGTCTACTTGCCGGGGAGCTGTTTTTT	CASSVYRGLLAGELFF
13	NA	TRBV2	TRBD1	TRBJ2-7	TGTGCCAGCAGTGTTCAGGGGGTGGACGAGCAGTACTTC	CASSVQGVDEQYF
14	many	TRBV29-1	NA	TRBJ2-5	TGCAGCGTTGGTGTCGGCTCGTGGGGAGAGACCCAGTACTTC	CSVGVGSWGETQYF
12	few	TRBV11-2	NA	TRBJ2-1	TGTGCCAGCAGCTACCAGATTGATGAGCAGTTCTTC	CASSYQIDEQFF
18	NA	TRBV6-1	TRBD2	TRBJ2-1	TGTGCCAGCAGTCCGATGGTGGGGCGGGAGGGAGAGTACAATGAGCAGTTCTTC	CASSPMVGREGEYNEQFF
16	many	TRBV24-1	NA	TRBJ2-1	TGTGCCACCAGTGATGACACACCGGGGGTCCTCAGTGAGCAGTTCTTC	CATSDDTPGVLSEQFF
12	NA	TRBV14	NA	TRBJ2-1	TGTGCCAGCAGCCCGGACTACCTTGAGCAGTTCTTC	CASSPDYLEQFF
18	few	TRBV4-3	NA	TRBJ1-4	TGCGCCAGCAGCCAAGATTTGCAGGGCGGAGGACTGAAAGAAAAACTGTTTTTT	CASSQDLQGGGLKEKLFF
13	NA	TRBV25-1	NA	TRBJ2-1	TGTGCCAGCGTCCGGGACGTATACAATGAGCAGTTCTTC	CASVRDVYNEQFF
13	NA	TRBV15	NA	TRBJ2-5	TGTGCCACCGCGGAAGGCTATCAAGAGACCCAGTACTTC	CATAEGYQETQYF
15	few	TRBV4-1	TRBD1	TRBJ2-1	TGCGCCAGCAGGCGCGTAGGACAGGGGTACAATGAGCAGTTCTTC	CASRRVGQGYNEQFF
13	many	TRBV7-2	NA	TRBJ2-2	TGTGCCAGCAGGACCTCAGGGCCCGGGGAGCTGTTTTTT	CASRTSGPGELFF
16	many	TRBV28	TRBD2	TRBJ2-3	TGTGCCAGCAGACCCGGGACTAGCGGGAGGGTGGATACGCAGTATTTT	CASRPGTSGRVDTQYF
15	few	TRBV3-1	NA	TRBJ2-1	TGTGCCAGCAGCCAAGATTTGGCGACTAAAAATGAGCAGTTCTTC	CASSQDLATKNEQFF
16	many	TRBV12-3/TRBV12-4	NA	TRBJ2-2	TGTGCCAGCAGTTTCCGGCCAGGATCGAACACCGGGGAGCTGTTTTTT	CASSFRPGSNTGELFF
16	NA	TRBV4-2	NA	TRBJ2-7	TGTGCCAGCAGCCAAGAAACCAGCGGGCGCTCCTACGAGCAGTACTTC	CASSQETSGRSYEQYF
16	few	TRBV7-9	TRBD2	TRBJ2-3	TGTGCCAGCAGCTCGTTAAGCGGGAGAGGGCCAGATACGCAGTATTTT	CASSSLSGRGPDTQYF
11	many	TRBV29-1	NA	TRBJ2-5	TGCAGCGTTCGAAAACAAGAGACCCAGTACTTC	CSVRKQETQYF
14	NA	TRBV6-5	TRBD2	TRBJ2-7	TGTGCCAGCAGTACTAGCGGGAGGGGCCACGAGCAGTACTTC	CASSTSGRGHEQYF
16	few	TRBV5-1	TRBD1	TRBJ1-4	TGCGCCAGCAGCCTAGGACCGGGACAGGGATTTGAAAAACTGTTTTTT	CASSLGPGQGFEKLFF
13	few	TRBV2	NA	TRBJ1-2	TGTGCCAGCAGTTCAGAGACGGCGGGGGGCTACACCTTC	CASSSETAGGYTF
16	NA	TRBV18	TRBD1	TRBJ2-7	TGTGCCAGCTCACCCCGTTCCGGGACAGGGATCCACGAGCAGTACTTC	CASSPRSGTGIHEQYF
11	NA	TRBV5-1	TRBD2	TRBJ2-1	TGCGCCAGCAGCCGGGAGGGTGAGCAGTTCTTC	CASSREGEQFF
14	many	TRBV12-3/TRBV12-4	NA	TRBJ2-1	TGTGCCAGCAGTTTACGGACTCCCTACAATGAGCAGTTCTTC	CASSLRTPYNEQFF
13	many	TRBV7-2	NA	TRBJ2-3	TGTGCCAGCAGCTGGACAGTCACAGATACGCAGTATTTT	CASSWTVTDTQYF
14	NA	TRBV7-9	NA	TRBJ2-2	TGTGCCAGCAATAAGAATGCTCCTACCGGGGAGCTGTTTTTT	CASNKNAPTGELFF
15	many	TRBV5-6	TRBD1	TRBJ2-5	TGTGCCAGCAGCTTGGGAGGCAGGGGGTCAGAGACCCAGTACTTC	CASSLGGRGSETQYF
10	few	TRBV19	NA	TRBJ2-1	TGTGCCAGTGGTCGGGGTGAGCAGTTCTTC	CASGRGEQFF
14	many	TRBV20-1	NA	TRBJ2-2	TGCAGTGCTGCACCGGGACTGGCTCCCGGGGAGCTGTTTTTT	CSAAPGLAPGELFF
14	many	TRBV20-1	NA	TRBJ1-5	TGCAGTGCCAGGGATATTGGGTTCAATCAGCCCCAGCATTTT	CSARDIGFNQPQHF
12	few	TRBV28	NA	TRBJ2-7	TGTGCCAGCAGGAGCCCAGACTACGAGCAGTACTTC	CASRSPDYEQYF
20	few	TRBV15	TRBD2	TRBJ2-3	TGTGCCACCAGCAACCGATCGGCCCTTTTCGGGGGGATAAGCACAGATACGCAGTATTTT	CATSNRSALFGGISTDTQYF
14	few	TRBV29-1	NA	TRBJ2-6	TGCAGCGTTGTCTTGCATTCTGGGGCCAACGTCCTGACTTTC	CSVVLHSGANVLTF
16	few	TRBV14	TRBD2	TRBJ2-1	TGTGCCAGCAGCCAAGAGGCTAGCGGCGTCTACAATGAGCAGTTCTTC	CASSQEASGVYNEQFF
16	NA	TRBV18	TRBD2	TRBJ2-1	TGTGCCAGCTCACCCTTAGCGGGAGAATCCTACAATGAGCAGTTCTTC	CASSPLAGESYNEQFF
16	NA	TRBV5-1	TRBD1	TRBJ2-2	TGCGCCAGCAGCTTGAACGGACAGGGCAACACCGGGGAGCTGTTTTTT	CASSLNGQGNTGELFF
16	few	TRBV5-1	NA	TRBJ2-5	TGCGCCAGCAGCTTGGGACGGGGTTTAGCGGCGGAGACCCAGTACTTC	CASSLGRGLAAETQYF
14	NA	TRBV6-2/TRBV6-3	TRBD1	TRBJ2-7	TGTGCCAGCAGTTTCGACAGGGGGTTCGACGAGCAGTACTTC	CASSFDRGFDEQYF
18	many	TRBV11-1	NA	TRBJ2-3	TGTGCCAGCAGCTTAGGTCGATTCGGGGCGTCAGGCACAGATACGCAGTATTTT	CASSLGRFGASGTDTQYF
15	few	TRBV3-1	NA	TRBJ2-5	TGTGCCAGCAGCCAACCTGACTGGTACCAAGAGACCCAGTACTTC	CASSQPDWYQETQYF
17	many	TRBV5-1	TRBD1	TRBJ2-1	TGCGCCAGCAGCTCCACCCGACAGGGGAAAGTTTACAATGAGCAGTTCTTC	CASSSTRQGKVYNEQFF
14	many	TRBV6-1	TRBD1	TRBJ1-6	TGTGCCAGCAGTGGAACAGGGGATAATTCACCCCTCCACTTT	CASSGTGDNSPLHF
16	few	TRBV24-1	TRBD2	TRBJ2-7	TGTGCCACCCAAGGGACTAGCGGGAGAGGGAGATACGAGCAGTACTTC	CATQGTSGRGRYEQYF
16	many	TRBV6-5	NA	TRBJ2-7	TGTGCCAGCAGTTACAGGGAGACTAGGTACACCTACGAGCAGTACTTC	CASSYRETRYTYEQYF
15	many	TRBV20-1	NA	TRBJ2-2	TGCAGTGCTAGTTACGGGGGCGGGAACACCGGGGAGCTGTTTTTT	CSASYGGGNTGELFF
18	many	TRBV20-1	TRBD2	TRBJ2-2	TGCAGTGCTAGGAGTGGGACTAGCGGGAGTCCTCGCACCGGGGAGCTGTTTTTT	CSARSGTSGSPRTGELFF
13	few	TRBV5-1	NA	TRBJ2-7	TGCGCCAGCAGACCCGACGGGGCCCGCGAGCAGTACTTC	CASRPDGAREQYF
15	many	TRBV10-2	TRBD1	TRBJ1-6	TGCGCCAGCAGCCGGGACAGGGGAAATAATTCACCCCTCCACTTT	CASSRDRGNNSPLHF
14	few	TRBV20-1	NA	TRBJ1-4	TGCAGTGCTATCGTTCTCAGGGGAAGTGAAAAACTGTTTTTT	CSAIVLRGSEKLFF